This T cell receptor (beta chain) was found in a study of T cells in localized non-small cell lung cancer. The CDR3 length is 14 residues. The V end lost 8 bases, the J end lost 1 base, and 14 bases lay between the germline ends. Germline lookup yields CDR1 MNHNS and CDR2 SASEGT. The protocol was immunoSEQ multiplex PCR, while the TCRdb copy is restricted to in-frame clones and leaves out a portion. Of 20,000 to 30,000 clones listed, 91% are singletons. The rearrangement uses TRBV6-1 and TRBJ2-5; no firm D call. The receptor's source is a female donor aged 60 or older with stage II squamous cell lung carcinoma. The specimen was peripheral blood, collected before any cancer treatment. Here the CDR3 DNA reads TGTGCCAGCCGCCCAGCGCTATCCCAAGAGACCCAGTACTTC. Residues: CASRPALSQETQYF.